This TCR beta chain was identified during a study of T-cell memory formation after mild COVID-19. Trimming took 4 bases from V and 4 from J; bases not matched to a gene: 12. CDR1 is MGHRA, CDR2 YSYEKL, per germline. The CDR3 contains 17 residues. A single record per CDR3 protein comes from TCRdb applying MiXCR to the 5' RACE reads. This repertoire shows roughly 320,000 distinct CDR3 sequences, 25% to 30% found once; its top ten account for roughly 14%. This TCR came from an adult woman who had mild COVID-19 (a few samples of this study predate the infection). Cell type and time point are not known. The sequencing input was PBMCs or a T cell subset sorted from them (not recorded which). The chain employs TRBV4-1 and TRBJ2-7; 11 bases match TRBD1. DNA for the CDR3: TGCGCCAGCAGCCTTGTTACCGGGACAGGGGGTATGTACGAGCAGTACTTC. This encodes CASSLVTGTGGMYEQYF.